These T cell receptor beta chains were read from a single sample in a study of cytomegalovirus exposure and HLA in healthy donors. Only in-frame clones appear in the TCRdb table, and some are missing; sequencing was by immunoSEQ multiplex PCR. The sample has fewer than 200,000 clones, roughly four fifths seen once; the top ten hold over 8.5%. Specimen: PBMCs. The receptors shown here come from a man in his fifties or sixties in good health and CMV-seropositive. CDR3s include the opening cysteine and the closing phenylalanine or tryptophan. The D gene is left open where the match is weak. Part of the rows lack a size; the others show once, few, many or a class for expanded clones.

J gene: TRBJ2-2
V gene: TRBV4-1
D gene: -
CDR3 length: 15
clone size: few
CDR3 DNA: TGCGCCAGCAGCCAAGGGGGACAGAACACCGGGGAGCTGTTTTTT
CDR3 protein: CASSQGGQNTGELFF

J gene: TRBJ2-7
V gene: TRBV7-2
D gene: TRBD2
CDR3 length: 14
clone size: -
CDR3 DNA: TGTGCCAGCAGCTTAGCGCGGGGAGGGCACGAGCAGTACTTC
CDR3 protein: CASSLARGGHEQYF

J gene: TRBJ2-5
V gene: TRBV6-6
D gene: -
CDR3 length: 10
clone size: once
CDR3 DNA: TGTGCCAGCCGGAGGGGGACCCAGTACTTC
CDR3 protein: CASRRGTQYF

J gene: TRBJ2-3
V gene: TRBV5-4
D gene: TRBD1
CDR3 length: 17
clone size: -
CDR3 DNA: TGTGCCAGCAGCCTGGTAGTCGGGACAGGGGGCACAGATACGCAGTATTTT
CDR3 protein: CASSLVVGTGGTDTQYF

J gene: TRBJ2-1
V gene: TRBV19
D gene: TRBD1
CDR3 length: 15
clone size: few
CDR3 DNA: TGTGCCAGTAGTATAGGGGACAGTTCCTACAATGAGCAGTTCTTC
CDR3 protein: CASSIGDSSYNEQFF

J gene: TRBJ1-3
V gene: TRBV7-2
D gene: -
CDR3 length: 14
clone size: -
CDR3 DNA: TGTGCCAGCAGCACAGGGATCCGTGGAAACACCATATATTTT
CDR3 protein: CASSTGIRGNTIYF

J gene: TRBJ2-2
V gene: TRBV4-3
D gene: -
CDR3 length: 15
clone size: -
CDR3 DNA: TGCGCCAGCAGCCAAGATTCACGGGTCACCGGGGAGCTGTTTTTT
CDR3 protein: CASSQDSRVTGELFF

J gene: TRBJ1-2
V gene: TRBV2
D gene: -
CDR3 length: 13
clone size: -
CDR3 DNA: TGTGCCAGCAGTGGACAGGTCGGCTATGGCTACACCTTC
CDR3 protein: CASSGQVGYGYTF

J gene: TRBJ2-2
V gene: TRBV11-3
D gene: -
CDR3 length: 17
clone size: -
CDR3 DNA: TGTGCCAGCAGCATTCCCCCCGGGCGGGGTTTCGACGGGGAGCTGTTTTTT
CDR3 protein: CASSIPPGRGFDGELFF

J gene: TRBJ1-2
V gene: TRBV30
D gene: TRBD1
CDR3 length: 15
clone size: -
CDR3 DNA: TGTGCCTGGAGTGTAGGCGACAGGGATTACTATGGCTACACCTTC
CDR3 protein: CAWSVGDRDYYGYTF

J gene: TRBJ1-1
V gene: TRBV11-3
D gene: -
CDR3 length: 13
clone size: -
CDR3 DNA: TGTGCCAGCAGCTTCGGCGGGAATCAGGAAGCTTTCTTT
CDR3 protein: CASSFGGNQEAFF

J gene: TRBJ1-3
V gene: TRBV28
D gene: TRBD1
CDR3 length: 13
clone size: -
CDR3 DNA: TGTGCCAGCAGTTCCAGGGGGCTTCACACCATATATTTT
CDR3 protein: CASSSRGLHTIYF

J gene: TRBJ1-2
V gene: TRBV30
D gene: TRBD1
CDR3 length: 14
clone size: -
CDR3 DNA: TGTGCCTGGGAGCACGGGACAGGGGGGTATGGCTACACCTTC
CDR3 protein: CAWEHGTGGYGYTF

J gene: TRBJ1-1
V gene: TRBV6-5
D gene: TRBD1
CDR3 length: 15
clone size: -
CDR3 DNA: TGTGCCAGCAGTTACACCCAGACAGGGATGACTGAAGCTTTCTTT
CDR3 protein: CASSYTQTGMTEAFF

J gene: TRBJ2-5
V gene: TRBV6-4
D gene: TRBD1
CDR3 length: 14
clone size: -
CDR3 DNA: TGTGCCAGCAGTGACGGACAGGGGAAAGAGACCCAGTACTTC
CDR3 protein: CASSDGQGKETQYF

J gene: TRBJ2-1
V gene: TRBV30
D gene: -
CDR3 length: 14
clone size: -
CDR3 DNA: TGTGCCTGGAGCCAGGGTAGCTCCTACAATGAGCAGTTCTTC
CDR3 protein: CAWSQGSSYNEQFF

J gene: TRBJ2-3
V gene: TRBV7-2
D gene: TRBD2
CDR3 length: 16
clone size: -
CDR3 DNA: TGTGCCAGCAGCTTATTTGGCGGGAGGGCTACGGATACGCAGTATTTT
CDR3 protein: CASSLFGGRATDTQYF

J gene: TRBJ1-1
V gene: TRBV5-8
D gene: -
CDR3 length: 13
clone size: -
CDR3 DNA: TGTGCCAGCAGCGGACCGGGGTGGTATGAAGCTTTCTTT
CDR3 protein: CASSGPGWYEAFF

J gene: TRBJ1-3
V gene: TRBV28
D gene: -
CDR3 length: 13
clone size: -
CDR3 DNA: TGTGCCAGCTACAGGGATACGGGAAACACCATATATTTT
CDR3 protein: CASYRDTGNTIYF

J gene: TRBJ2-7
V gene: TRBV28
D gene: TRBD2
CDR3 length: 12
clone size: once
CDR3 DNA: TGTGCCGCTGCGGGAGGGCCCTACGAGCAGTACTTC
CDR3 protein: CAAAGGPYEQYF

J gene: TRBJ2-7
V gene: TRBV10-2
D gene: TRBD2
CDR3 length: 15
clone size: -
CDR3 DNA: TGCGCCAGCAGGCTGCTAGCGGGAGATTTCTACGAGCAGTACTTC
CDR3 protein: CASRLLAGDFYEQYF

J gene: TRBJ2-5
V gene: TRBV7-2
D gene: -
CDR3 length: 14
clone size: -
CDR3 DNA: TGTGCCAGCAGCTTAGCGTTAGGGGTGGAGACCCAGTACTTC
CDR3 protein: CASSLALGVETQYF

J gene: TRBJ1-3
V gene: TRBV7-7
D gene: -
CDR3 length: 13
clone size: -
CDR3 DNA: TGTGCTAGCAGCTTAGGTCGGGGAAACACCATATATTTT
CDR3 protein: CASSLGRGNTIYF

J gene: TRBJ2-1
V gene: TRBV5-1
D gene: -
CDR3 length: 15
clone size: few
CDR3 DNA: TGCGCCAGCAGCCCCTCACAGGGTTCCTACAATGAGCAGTTCTTC
CDR3 protein: CASSPSQGSYNEQFF

J gene: TRBJ2-7
V gene: TRBV29-1
D gene: TRBD2
CDR3 length: 15
clone size: few
CDR3 DNA: TGCAGCGTTAACCTAGCGGCCGGGGGGTTGGACGAGCAGTACTTC
CDR3 protein: CSVNLAAGGLDEQYF

J gene: TRBJ1-1
V gene: TRBV15
D gene: -
CDR3 length: 15
clone size: -
CDR3 DNA: TGTGCCACCAGCAGTGCCAGGGAGGCGAACACTGAAGCTTTCTTT
CDR3 protein: CATSSAREANTEAFF

J gene: TRBJ2-7
V gene: TRBV6-5
D gene: TRBD1
CDR3 length: 11
clone size: -
CDR3 DNA: TGTGCCAGCAGTGACAGGGGCGAGCAGTACTTC
CDR3 protein: CASSDRGEQYF

J gene: TRBJ2-3
V gene: TRBV7-2
D gene: TRBD2
CDR3 length: 15
clone size: -
CDR3 DNA: TGTGCCAGCAGCCCAAGACTAGCGAGCACAGATACGCAGTATTTT
CDR3 protein: CASSPRLASTDTQYF

J gene: TRBJ2-3
V gene: TRBV19
D gene: -
CDR3 length: 13
clone size: -
CDR3 DNA: TGTGCCAGTAGTACGGTAGAGACAGATACGCAGTATTTT
CDR3 protein: CASSTVETDTQYF

J gene: TRBJ1-6
V gene: TRBV7-9
D gene: TRBD1
CDR3 length: 17
clone size: -
CDR3 DNA: TGTGCCAGCAGCTTAAAAGGGGGCCTCTTCGCGAATTCACCCCTCCACTTT
CDR3 protein: CASSLKGGLFANSPLHF

J gene: TRBJ2-5
V gene: TRBV5-1
D gene: TRBD2
CDR3 length: 15
clone size: -
CDR3 DNA: TGCGCCAGCAGCTTGGCCGGGACTAGCGAGGGGGAGCAGTACTTC
CDR3 protein: CASSLAGTSEGEQYF

J gene: TRBJ2-5
V gene: TRBV11-2
D gene: -
CDR3 length: 11
clone size: -
CDR3 DNA: TGTGCCAGCAGCTTCGAAGAGACCCAGTACTTC
CDR3 protein: CASSFEETQYF

J gene: TRBJ2-3
V gene: TRBV7-9
D gene: -
CDR3 length: 15
clone size: -
CDR3 DNA: TGTGCCAGCAGCTTCGGGATAACTAGCACAGATACGCAGTATTTT
CDR3 protein: CASSFGITSTDTQYF

J gene: TRBJ1-6
V gene: TRBV6-5
D gene: -
CDR3 length: 13
clone size: -
CDR3 DNA: TGTGCCAGCAGTACGGTTTATAATTCACCCCTCCACTTT
CDR3 protein: CASSTVYNSPLHF

J gene: TRBJ1-1
V gene: TRBV28
D gene: -
CDR3 length: 13
clone size: -
CDR3 DNA: TGTGCCAGCAGTTTACAGGGAACGTCGGAAGCTTTCTTT
CDR3 protein: CASSLQGTSEAFF

J gene: TRBJ2-1
V gene: TRBV9
D gene: -
CDR3 length: 17
clone size: -
CDR3 DNA: TGTGCCAGCAGCAAACTGGCGGAGGGGTTGACCTACAATGAGCAGTTCTTC
CDR3 protein: CASSKLAEGLTYNEQFF

J gene: TRBJ1-2
V gene: TRBV27
D gene: -
CDR3 length: 14
clone size: -
CDR3 DNA: TGTGCCAGCAGTTTACGGGGTTTAGCCTATGGCTACACCTTC
CDR3 protein: CASSLRGLAYGYTF

J gene: TRBJ1-3
V gene: TRBV11-2
D gene: TRBD1
CDR3 length: 14
clone size: -
CDR3 DNA: TGTGCCAGCAGCATCACAGGGGGTGGAAACACCATATATTTT
CDR3 protein: CASSITGGGNTIYF

J gene: TRBJ1-1
V gene: TRBV28
D gene: TRBD1
CDR3 length: 14
clone size: -
CDR3 DNA: TGTGCCAGCAGCCAAGGGGGCGCGGACACTGAAGCTTTCTTT
CDR3 protein: CASSQGGADTEAFF